These T cell receptor beta chains were read from a single sample in a study of T cells after yellow fever vaccination. TCRdb fed the 5' RACE reads into MiXCR, producing one record per CDR3 protein. The top ten hold around 15% of the sample, which has under 600,000 distinct CDR3 sequences, less than 15% seen once. The sequences come from PBMCs, collected on the day of the yellow fever booster vaccination. These receptors came from a man aged 25 to 45 who received the YFV17D yellow fever vaccine. CDR3s include the opening cysteine and the closing phenylalanine or tryptophan. A D gene is named only where the DNA matches it firmly. The size field is filled for only some rows; it gives once, few, many or a size class.

d_call j_call cdr3_length clone_size v_call cdr3_aa cdr3_nt
TRBD1 TRBJ2-3 16 . TRBV10-3 CAISVRGQGAGDTQYF TGTGCCATCAGTGTGAGGGGACAGGGGGCCGGAGATACGCAGTATTTT
TRBD2 TRBJ2-7 15 . TRBV19 CASSISVAGDSEQYF TGTGCCAGTAGTATCTCCGTAGCGGGAGATTCCGAGCAGTACTTC
. TRBJ2-3 15 many TRBV20-1 CSASRRLTSTDTQYF TGCAGTGCTAGCCGGAGACTAACTAGCACAGATACGCAGTATTTT
TRBD1 TRBJ1-1 13 . TRBV5-1 CASSWGTDTEAFF TGCGCCAGCAGCTGGGGGACAGACACTGAAGCTTTCTTT
TRBD2 TRBJ2-7 17 once TRBV20-1 CCARYRGTGTRPYEQYF TGCTGTGCTAGATACCGGGGCACCGGGACTAGGCCCTACGAGCAGTACTTC
. TRBJ2-1 11 . TRBV20-1 CSAGLGDEQFF TGCAGTGCAGGCCTGGGTGATGAGCAGTTCTTC
. TRBJ1-5 13 . TRBV20-1 CSARQGGHQPQHF TGCAGTGCTAGACAGGGAGGCCATCAGCCCCAGCATTTT
TRBD1 TRBJ1-2 11 few TRBV29-1 CSATTGLGYTF TGCAGCGCCACGACAGGGTTGGGCTACACCTTC
TRBD2 TRBJ2-7 18 few TRBV11-1 CASSSTGLAGYNPYEQYF TGTGCCAGCAGTTCCACGGGACTAGCGGGCTATAACCCCTACGAGCAGTACTTC
. TRBJ2-3 13 . TRBV29-1 CSVSGGQTDTQYF TGCAGCGTATCGGGGGGACAGACAGATACGCAGTATTTT
TRBD2 TRBJ2-5 17 . TRBV7-2 CAGSLGLAGGFQETQYF TGTGCCGGCAGCTTAGGCCTAGCGGGTGGATTCCAAGAGACCCAGTACTTC
. TRBJ2-7 16 few TRBV11-2 CASSLDETPRGFEQYF TGTGCCAGCAGCTTAGATGAAACCCCACGCGGGTTCGAGCAGTACTTC
. TRBJ2-3 13 . TRBV7-2 CASSLAIRRTQYF TGTGCCAGCAGCTTAGCGATTAGAAGGACGCAGTATTTT
. TRBJ1-5 15 few TRBV19 CASAGAQGANQPQHF TGTGCCAGTGCAGGGGCCCAGGGTGCAAATCAGCCCCAGCATTTT
TRBD1 TRBJ2-7 15 . TRBV28 CASSPDRGRDYEQYF TGTGCCAGCAGTCCAGACAGGGGCCGGGACTACGAGCAGTACTTC
TRBD2 TRBJ2-3 16 . TRBV7-2 CASSLARVAGADTQYF TGTGCCAGCAGCTTAGCGCGGGTAGCGGGTGCAGATACGCAGTATTTT
. TRBJ2-2 15 . TRBV29-1 CSVEDGLSNTGELFF TGCAGCGTAGAGGACGGACTCTCGAACACCGGGGAGCTGTTTTTT
. TRBJ2-7 10 few TRBV20-1 CSANDREQYF TGCAGTGCCAATGACCGTGAGCAGTACTTC
TRBD2 TRBJ2-7 18 . TRBV30 CAWSRGLAGGPSPYEQYF TGTGCCTGGAGTAGGGGACTAGCGGGAGGGCCTAGTCCCTACGAGCAGTACTTC
. TRBJ1-1 13 few TRBV25-1 CASSELFNTEAFF TGTGCCAGCAGTGAGCTTTTTAACACTGAAGCTTTCTTT
. TRBJ1-4 14 . TRBV10-3 CAISERATNEKLFF TGTGCCATCAGTGAACGTGCAACTAATGAAAAACTGTTTTTT
TRBD2 TRBJ2-5 17 . TRBV29-1 CSVEDLGTSGIQETQYF TGCAGCGTTGAAGATCTGGGGACTAGCGGGATACAAGAGACCCAGTACTTC
TRBD2 TRBJ2-1 14 few TRBV20-1 CSADPGLLGNEQFF TGCAGTGCTGATCCGGGACTACTGGGCAATGAGCAGTTCTTC
. TRBJ2-7 15 . TRBV7-2 CASSALDRARYEQYF TGTGCCAGCAGCGCCCTGGACAGAGCGAGGTACGAGCAGTACTTC
TRBD2 TRBJ2-1 14 few TRBV10-3 CAISGLAGHNEQFF TGTGCCATCAGTGGACTAGCGGGGCATAATGAGCAGTTCTTC
TRBD2 TRBJ2-7 15 . TRBV11-2 CASSSLSGRAYEQYF TGTGCCAGCAGCTCCCTTAGCGGGAGGGCCTACGAGCAGTACTTC
TRBD2 TRBJ2-5 15 few TRBV19 CASSGGGTPQETQYF TGTGCCAGTTCTGGGGGGGGGACCCCCCAAGAGACCCAGTACTTC
TRBD2 TRBJ2-7 15 . TRBV25-1 CASSDKVAGAYEQYF TGTGCCAGCAGTGACAAGGTTGCGGGAGCTTACGAGCAGTACTTC
. TRBJ2-1 11 . TRBV24-1 CATSDLHEQFF TGTGCCACCAGTGATTTGCATGAGCAGTTCTTC
. TRBJ1-1 14 . TRBV19 CASSPRVGDTEAFF TGTGCCAGTAGTCCCAGGGTGGGGGACACTGAAGCTTTCTTT
. TRBJ2-7 13 few TRBV20-1 CSAPRTAAYEQYF TGCAGTGCGCCACGGACAGCAGCCTACGAGCAGTACTTC
. TRBJ2-3 15 few TRBV5-1 CASSSGLSSTDTQYF TGCGCCAGCAGCTCGGGACTCTCTAGCACAGATACGCAGTATTTT
TRBD1 TRBJ2-7 14 . TRBV7-2 CASSDRGPDYEQYF TGTGCCAGCAGCGACAGGGGTCCAGACTACGAGCAGTACTTC
TRBD2 TRBJ2-1 13 few TRBV20-1 CSARGLVYNEQFF TGCAGTGCTCGCGGACTAGTCTACAATGAGCAGTTCTTC
. TRBJ2-1 16 few TRBV7-9 CASSLAALSSYNEQFF TGTGCCAGCAGCTTAGCAGCGCTCAGCTCCTACAATGAGCAGTTCTTC
. TRBJ2-7 13 . TRBV18 CASSRLGPDEQYF TGTGCCAGCTCACGGCTGGGCCCCGACGAGCAGTACTTC
TRBD1 TRBJ2-7 12 . TRBV28 CASRDRYYEQYF TGTGCCTCCCGGGACAGGTATTACGAGCAGTACTTC
. TRBJ1-1 13 few TRBV7-2 CASSLTWNTEAFF TGTGCCAGCAGCTTAACGTGGAACACTGAAGCTTTCTTT
. TRBJ2-7 14 . TRBV7-2 CASSFSPSGYEQYF TGTGCCAGCAGCTTTAGCCCGTCGGGCTACGAGCAGTACTTC
. TRBJ1-1 14 few TRBV20-1 CSAMQGSGGTEAFF TGCAGTGCTATGCAGGGTTCCGGGGGCACTGAAGCTTTCTTT
. TRBJ2-7 13 few TRBV5-1 CASSWKETYEQYF TGCGCCAGCAGCTGGAAGGAGACGTACGAGCAGTACTTC
. TRBJ2-5 12 many TRBV20-1 CSVEGVGETQYF TGCAGTGTGGAGGGAGTCGGGGAGACCCAGTACTTC
TRBD1 TRBJ2-7 16 . TRBV24-1 CATSAGGDRASYEQYF TGTGCCACCAGTGCCGGTGGGGACAGGGCCTCCTACGAGCAGTACTTC
. TRBJ1-1 14 . TRBV27 CASSLVSGNTEAFF TGTGCCAGCAGTTTAGTGTCGGGGAACACTGAAGCTTTCTTT
TRBD2 TRBJ2-7 16 . TRBV5-5 CASSLGGAGVGYEQYF TGTGCCAGCAGCCTAGGAGGGGCGGGAGTAGGGTACGAGCAGTACTTC
. TRBJ2-3 16 few TRBV28 CATSNPRGEGRDTQYF TGTGCCACATCTAATCCCCGGGGAGAAGGCCGCGATACGCAGTATTTT
. TRBJ2-1 13 few TRBV10-3 CAITPSGVNEQFF TGTGCCATCACACCCAGCGGAGTCAATGAGCAGTTCTTC